The next 29 T cell receptor beta chains were all read from a single sample in a study of CD8+CD57+ T cells in acquired aplastic anemia. Template material for TCR beta VDJ and CDR3 profiling consisted of genomic DNA. TCRdb re-derived calls from the reads in MiXCR, one entry per CDR3 protein. The top ten clones hold 4% of a sample with a few hundred thousand distinct CDR3 sequences, 65% to 80% of them seen once. Sequenced material: sorted CD4+, CD8+, or CD8+CD57+ T cells (not recorded which) from PBMCs. The source is a human donor in good health, serving as a control.

The V and J genes are TRBV6-6 and TRBJ2-5; TRBD1 is a possible D gene (6 bases). The CDR3 has 14 residues. Trimming removed 8 bases at V and 4 bases at J, with 17 bases between. Germline lookup yields CDR1 MNHNY and CDR2 SVGAGI (reference sequence). The chain's CDR3 is CASGEPGALETQYF. The CDR3 DNA is TGTGCCAGCGGGGAACCAGGGGCTCTAGAGACCCAGTACTTC.

J is TRBJ2-3 and V is TRBV5-5; the D is unclear. V was pared by 4 bases and J by 1 base, with 10 bases between. The CDR3 has 14 residues. CDR1 is SGHKS, CDR2 YYEKEE, per germline (reference sequence). Here the CDR3 reads CASSLLVRTDTQYF. The CDR3 DNA reads TGTGCCAGCAGCCTGTTAGTCCGCACAGATACGCAGTATTTT.

The chain carries TRBV11-3 and TRBJ1-1; D not certain. V was clipped by 1 base and J by 5 bases, with 11 bases between them. The length of the CDR3 is 14 residues. The germline V gene has CDR1 SGHNT and CDR2 YENEEA. The CDR3 sequence is CASSLGQQLTEAFF. The CDR3 DNA reads as TGTGCCAGCAGCTTAGGTCAACAGTTGACTGAAGCTTTCTTT.

Many counts were recorded for this clonotype. This rearrangement joins TRBV6-5 to TRBJ2-7, with D unclear. Germline V gives CDR1 MNHEY, CDR2 SVGAGI. The ends were cut back, 1 base at V and 0 bases at J, with 7 bases in the middle. The length of the CDR3 is 14 residues. The DNA of the CDR3 is TGTGCCAGCAGTTACTTTGGCAGCTCCTACGAGCAGTACTTC. It is translated as CASSYFGSSYEQYF.

The V call is TRBV7-9, the J call TRBJ1-2; D not resolved. Trimming shortened V by 3 bases and J by 4 bases, and 3 bases separated the two germline ends. Germline V gene data show CDR1 as SEHNR and CDR2 as FQNEAQ (reference sequence). CDR3 length: 11 residues. As DNA, the CDR3 is TGTGCCAGCAGCTTTGGCTATGGCTACACCTTC. Its protein is CASSFGYGYTF.

This clonotype occurred once. The rearrangement uses TRBV7-6 and TRBJ1-2; 12 bases are a match to TRBD1. Germline CDR1 and CDR2: SGHVS and FNYEAQ. The CDR3 runs 15 residues. V lost 4 bases to trimming and J lost 12 bases; unmatched junction nucleotides: 12. The CDR3 coding sequence is TGTGCCAGCAGCTACGGGACAGGGGGCGAGGAAGCCCACACCTTC. Residues: CASSYGTGGEEAHTF.

J is TRBJ1-6 and V is TRBV2; possible D gene TRBD1, 6 bases. Germline values: CDR1 SNHLY, CDR2 FYNNEI. V was clipped by 6 bases and J by 5 bases, with 11 bases between them. The CDR3 has 14 amino acids. The CDR3 DNA follows: TGTGCCAGCAGCCAAGGACAGCATAATTCACCCCTCCACTTT. This encodes CASSQGQHNSPLHF. The variable domain in full, with the rest retrieved from reference TRBV2 and TRBJ1-6, is EPEVTQTPSHQVTQMGQEVILRCVPISNHLYFYWYRQILGQKVEFLVSFYNNEISEKSEIFDDQFSVERPDGSNFTLKIRSTKLEDSAMYFCASSQGQHNSPLHFGNGTRLTVT.

This rearrangement joins TRBV7-2 to TRBJ1-5; no clear D. CDR1 SGHTA and CDR2 FQGNSA come from the germline V gene. This CDR3 has 12 amino acids. Trimming left V 5 bases short and J 14 bases short, with 16 bases between. Written as DNA, the CDR3 is TGTGCCAGCAGCCCTAGTCCTACCTACGAGCATTTT. Residues: CASSPSPTYEHF.

J is TRBJ1-2 and V is TRBV29-1, with 7 bases matching TRBD1. This CDR3 is built from 12 residues. The V gene's germline CDR1 is SQVTM and CDR2 ANQGSEA. J was trimmed by 6 bases and V by 6 bases; bases with no gene match: 7. CDR3 residues: CSVAPGGDGYTF. The CDR3 coding sequence is TGCAGCGTCGCACCAGGGGGTGATGGCTACACCTTC.

As concerns this clonotype: One junction end disagrees with the germline gene, perhaps due to a read error. The chain combines TRBV7-8 with TRBJ2-7; the match to TRBD1 covers 8 bases. Germline V CDR1 and CDR2: SGHVS, FQNEAQ. The CDR3 has 14 amino acids. DNA of the CDR3: TGTGCCAGCAGCAAAGAGACAGGGGTTGGTTTCGAGCAGTTC. This gives the protein CASSKETGVGFEQF. Full variable domain (missing parts from reference TRBV7-8 and TRBJ2-7): GAGVSQSPRYKVAKRGQDVALRCDPISGHVSLFWYQQALGQGPEFLTYFQNEAQLDKSGLPSDRFFAERPEGSVSTLKIQRTQQEDSAVYLCASSKETGVGFEQFGPGTRLTVT.

With regard to this clonotype: One end of the junction fails to match germline, which may point to a read error. The chain links TRBV10-1 to TRBJ2-2; 11 nucleotides align to TRBD1. The CDR3 has 13 amino acids. The germline V gene encodes CDR1 WNHNN and CDR2 SYGVQD (reference sequence). The CDR3 region has the DNA TGTGCCAGCTGGGACAGGGGGACCGGGGAGCTGTTTTTT. It encodes CASWDRGTGELFF.

Remarks on this clonotype: A single base separates this from a much larger clone, so it may be a read error. The J gene is TRBJ2-3, the V gene TRBV7-9, with TRBD2 identical over 8 bases. There are 15 residues in the CDR3. CDR1 and CDR2 from the germline V gene are SEHNR and FQNEAQ (reference sequence). Trimming at V came to 7 bases and at J to 2 bases, leaving 8 bases not matched to a gene. The CDR3 spells CASTLSGVATDTQYF. The CDR3 region has the DNA TGTGCCAGCACCCTTAGCGGGGTGGCCACAGATACGCAGTATTTT.

As to this clonotype: Relative to the germline gene, one junction end is altered; a read error may explain this. The chain carries TRBV9 and TRBJ1-2, with 10 nucleotides matching TRBD1. Germline CDR1 SGDLS, CDR2 YYNGEE. CDR3 length equals 13 residues. This chain's CDR3 is CASRDRGNDGYTF. The CDR3 DNA follows: TGTGCCAGCCGGGACAGGGGTAACGATGGCTACACCTTC.

This clonotype was counted ten times or more. The gene calls are TRBV6-1 and TRBJ2-1; 10 bases match TRBD2. The ends lost 1 base at V and 4 bases at J; junction bases unmatched: 1. The CDR3 covers 15 residues. Germline V gene data show CDR1 as MNHNS and CDR2 as SASEGT. DNA of the CDR3: TGTGCCAGCAGTGAAGGTAGCGGGGGGTACAATGAGCAGTTCTTC. Translating it yields CASSEGSGGYNEQFF.

The rearrangement links TRBV6-2 or TRBV6-3 to TRBJ2-2; TRBD1 or TRBD2 may be the D gene (5 bases each). The CDR3 covers 15 residues. Trimming took off 2 bases at V and 7 bases at J, with 14 bases between the two ends. In germline, CDR1 is MNHEY, CDR2 SVGEGT. The CDR3 reads CASSYMGVLGGELFF. The CDR3 nucleotides are TGTGCCAGCAGTTACATGGGGGTACTGGGCGGGGAGCTGTTTTTT.

As to this clonotype: One end of the junction fails to match germline, which may point to a read error. The chain couples TRBV7-2 to TRBJ2-1; D unclear. Looked up from germline, CDR1 is SGHTA and CDR2 is FQGNSA. The length of the CDR3 is 14 residues. For the CDR3, the DNA is TGTGCCAGCAGCTTTATTAAGACAAGGATAATGTGGCTATTC. Its protein product is CASSFIKTRIMWLF.

Points on this clonotype: This CDR3 is missing its conserved last phenylalanine or tryptophan, likely due to a read error. No DNA is shown, since the ends of the CDR3 on it are uncertain; the CDR3 is the one TCRdb lists. This chain links TRBV7-9 with TRBJ2-7. From germline, CDR1 is SEHNR and CDR2 FQNEAQ (reference sequence). Ends included, the CDR3 has 13 residues. CDR3 sequence reads: CASSWTDLAYGYT.

The chain uses TRBV7-2 and TRBJ1-3; tentatively, D is TRBD1 (5 bases). Germline CDR1 is SGHTA and CDR2 is FQGNSA. The CDR3 sequence is 16 residues long. V gave up 1 base and J gave up 0 bases, with 10 bases separating them. CDR3: CASSLDRPYSGNTIYF. The CDR3 DNA reads TGTGCCAGCAGCTTAGACAGGCCATACTCTGGAAACACCATATATTTT. The full variable domain, rest sourced from reference TRBV7-2 and TRBJ1-3, is GAGVSQSPSNKVTEKGKDVELRCDPISGHTALYWYRQSLGQGLEFLIYFQGNSAPDKSGLPSDRFSAERTGGSVSTLTIQRTQQEDSAVYLCASSLDRPYSGNTIYFGEGSWLTVV.

The chain has TRBV3-1 and TRBJ2-3; no definite D call. CDR1 LGHDT and CDR2 YNNKEL come from the germline V gene (reference sequence). Trimming removed 4 bases from V and 6 bases from J, with 8 bases in between. The CDR3 sequence is 12 residues long. This CDR3 is CASSPYGDTQYF. In DNA, the CDR3 is TGTGCCAGCAGCCCATACGGGGATACGCAGTATTTT.

In DNA form, the CDR3 reads TGTGCCAGCAGCTTAGCTAGGCCCCTCTATGGCTACACCTTC. Translating it yields CASSLARPLYGYTF. This chain links TRBV7-2 with TRBJ1-2, with no clear D. Germline V lookup: CDR1 SGHTA, CDR2 FQGNSA. Between the trimmed V and J ends, which lost 0 bases and 4 bases, there was a span of 9 bases. CDR3 length: 14 residues. Full variable domain (remainder filled in from reference TRBV7-2 and TRBJ1-2): GAGVSQSPSNKVTEKGKDVELRCDPISGHTALYWYRQSLGQGLEFLIYFQGNSAPDKSGLPSDRFSAERTGGSVSTLTIQRTQQEDSAVYLCASSLARPLYGYTFGSGTRLTVV.

This chain joins TRBV15 and TRBJ1-2; TRBD1 is a possible D gene (5 bases). CDR3 length: 16 amino acids. Trimming removed 2 bases from V and 6 bases from J, with 19 bases in between. The germline V gene has CDR1 LNHNV and CDR2 YYDKDF (reference sequence). This CDR3 reads CATSRHDSFYRHGYTF. The CDR3 coding sequence is TGTGCCACCAGCAGACATGACTCATTTTACAGGCATGGCTACACCTTC.

This clonotype was seen ten or more times. The chain employs TRBV10-2 and TRBJ2-1, with D perhaps TRBD1 (5 bases). Germline CDR1 and CDR2: WSHSY and SAAADI. Trimming cost V 4 bases and J 7 bases, with 11 bases left between them. The CDR3 has 13 residues. Written as DNA, the CDR3 is TGCGCCAGCAGTGCGGTAGGGGAAAATGAGCAGTTCTTC. Protein sequence: CASSAVGENEQFF.

This chain links TRBV4-3 with TRBJ2-3, with TRBD2 as a possible D gene (7 bases). From germline, CDR1 is LGHNA and CDR2 YSLEER. The CDR3 is 15 residues long. V lost 6 bases and J lost 2, with 15 bases in between. CDR3 nucleotide sequence: TGCGCCAGCAGACAACTAGGGGGGGCCACAGATACGCAGTATTTT. It yields the protein CASRQLGGATDTQYF.

The chain carries TRBV10-3 and TRBJ1-1, with D unclear. CDR1 is ENHRY and CDR2 is SYGVKD in the germline V gene. The CDR3 has 12 residues. V lost 3 bases to trimming and J lost 4 bases, with 6 bases between them. In DNA, the CDR3 is TGTGCCATCAGTGACCTAGGCACTGAAGCTTTCTTT. This gives the protein CAISDLGTEAFF.

V and J are TRBV9 and TRBJ1-5; D is ambiguous. The CDR3 spans 17 residues. Germline CDR1 and CDR2: SGDLS and YYNGEE. The V end lost 4 bases, the J end lost 1 base, and 18 bases lay between the germline ends. CDR3 sequence: CASSPEGWDVSNQPQHF. In DNA, the CDR3 is TGTGCCAGCAGCCCGGAAGGGTGGGATGTAAGCAATCAGCCCCAGCATTTT.

This clonotype has a count of ten or more. The rearrangement uses TRBV20-1 and TRBJ1-5, with unresolved D. Trimming took 5 bases from V and 4 from J, leaving 12 bases between them. Germline CDR1 and CDR2: DFQATT and SNEGSKA (reference sequence). The CDR3 runs 13 residues. The CDR3 region is CSAWEGRNQPQHF. CDR3 bases: TGCAGTGCTTGGGAGGGTAGGAATCAGCCCCAGCATTTT.

Comments on this clonotype: The CDR3 end shows no conserved phenylalanine or tryptophan, and so a read error is likely. The chain couples TRBV29-1 to TRBJ1-1; D gene ambiguous. CDR3 length: 11 amino acids. The germline V gene has CDR1 SQVTM and CDR2 ANQGSEA. The V end lost 5 bases, the J end lost 11 bases, and 15 bases lay between the germline ends. For the CDR3, the DNA is TGCAGCGTTCAAGTACTCGCGACTGCTTTCTTA. It encodes CSVQVLATAFL.

Worth noting for this clonotype: Sequence at one end of the junction differs from germline and may be a read error. The rearrangement links TRBV29-1 to TRBJ1-6; 7 bases map to TRBD1. The germline V gene has CDR1 SQVTM and CDR2 ANQGSEA. The CDR3 length is 14 residues. This CDR3 reads CSAKADRDNSPLHF. The CDR3 bases are TGCAGTGCTAAAGCCGACAGGGACAATTCCCCCCTCCACTTT.

This clonotype was seen a single time. The chain couples TRBV20-1 to TRBJ1-1; a weak D match, TRBD1 (5 bases). Per the germline V gene, CDR1 is DFQATT and CDR2 is SNEGSKA (reference sequence). The germline V and J ends were trimmed by 3 bases and 3 bases, with 11 bases remaining between them. This CDR3 region has 13 residues. This CDR3 is CSASDRRDTEAFF. The DNA for the CDR3 is TGCAGTGCTAGCGACAGACGCGACACTGAAGCTTTCTTT.